Listed here is a single T cell receptor beta chain. The data were taken from a study of blood T cell repertoires in COVID-19. Clones were read by immunoSEQ multiplex PCR, and TCRdb kept only the in-frame ones, dropping some. The sample carries around 49,000 clones, roughly four fifths recorded once. The sequence derives from an older woman with acute or convalescent COVID-19. What was sequenced was peripheral blood.

The CDR3 sequence is CASSLRGRELTGNTEAFF. The CDR3 DNA sequence: TGTGCCAGCAGCTTAAGAGGGCGGGAGCTCACAGGGAACACTGAAGCTTTCTTT. V gene TRBV7-8 combines with J gene TRBJ1-1, with a possible D match to TRBD1 (5 bases). The CDR3 runs to 18 residues. Trimming stripped 2 bases from V and 1 base from J, with 20 bases between. The germline CDR1 and CDR2 sequences are SGHVS and FQNEAQ. The full variable domain, completed using reference TRBV7-8 and TRBJ1-1, is GAGVSQSPRYKVAKRGQDVALRCDPISGHVSLFWYQQALGQGPEFLTYFQNEAQLDKSGLPSDRFFAERPEGSVSTLKIQRTQQEDSAVYLCASSLRGRELTGNTEAFFGQGTRLTVV.